Presented here are 19 T cell receptor beta chains from one specimen sequenced in a study of beta chain features in type 1 diabetes. Isolated RNA was reverse transcribed in full, so expressed TCRB transcripts were sequenced. The table came from immunoSEQ multiplex PCR; TCRdb's copy has only in-frame clones and leaves some out. In the table there are around 450,000 clones, 10% to 12% of which are singletons. Material for sequencing was naive CD4+ T cells from blood. These receptor sequences come from a young woman in good health.

This clone was recorded a few times. The CDR3 DNA reads TGTGCCAGCAGCTCGTACCCCACTAGCGGGAGTCCCTACGAGCAGTACTTC. Protein: CASSSYPTSGSPYEQYF. This chain uses TRBV7-2 with TRBJ2-7, with 11 positions matching TRBD2. This CDR3 contains 17 residues. Germline CDR1 SGHTA, CDR2 FQGNSA. V dropped 4 bases and J dropped 2; count of bases not matched to a gene: 10.

This clone was detected only a few times. The rearrangement joins TRBV4-3 to TRBJ1-2; D not resolved. CDR3 length: 13 amino acids. V gave up 0 bases and J gave up 4 bases, with 6 bases separating them. Germline V lookup: CDR1 LGHNA, CDR2 YSLEER. CDR3: CASSQEYSYGYTF. CDR3 DNA sequence: TGCGCCAGCAGCCAAGAGTACAGCTATGGCTACACCTTC.

The genes are TRBV7-9 and TRBJ1-3; a possible D gene is TRBD1 (5 bases). CDR3 length equals 17 residues. CDR1 is SEHNR and CDR2 is FQNEAQ in the germline V gene (reference sequence). Trimming removed 5 bases at V and 0 bases at J, with 17 bases between. Written as DNA, the CDR3 is TGTGCCAGCAGCCCCCGGGACCCTAGGACCTCTGGAAACACCATATATTTT. It yields the protein CASSPRDPRTSGNTIYF.

The rearrangement joins TRBV29-1 to TRBJ1-3; tentative D call: TRBD1 (5 bases). The CDR3 has 11 residues. The ends were cut back, 5 bases at V and 4 bases at J, with 6 bases in the middle. The V gene's germline CDR1 is SQVTM and CDR2 ANQGSEA. CDR3 loop: CSVRQGNTIYF. CDR3 coding DNA: TGCAGCGTTAGACAGGGAAACACCATATATTTT.

The chain carries TRBV2 and TRBJ2-6; D is unclear. V was pared by 6 bases and J by 0 bases, with 6 bases between. The V gene's germline CDR1 is SNHLY and CDR2 FYNNEI. This CDR3 contains 14 residues. CDR3 coding DNA: TGTGCCAGCAGAGAAACCTCTGGGGCCAACGTCCTGACTTTC. It yields the protein CASRETSGANVLTF.

The sample holds a few counts of this clone. This sample also contains other DNA sequences that code for the same CDR3. The chain carries TRBV7-3 and TRBJ2-1; 9 bases map to TRBD2. CDR1 is SGHTA, CDR2 FQGTGA, per germline. The J segment lost 7 bases and the V segment lost 2 bases, leaving 0 bases of the junction unmatched. This CDR3 has 13 residues. For the CDR3, the DNA is TGTGCCAGCAGCTTAGGACTAGCGAATGAGCAGTTCTTC. Translating gives CASSLGLANEQFF.

This clone was seen more than once but under ten times. This sequence joins TRBV2 and TRBJ1-1; D perhaps matches TRBD1 (6 bases). The V end lost 6 bases, the J end lost 1 base, and 9 bases lay between the germline ends. CDR1 SNHLY and CDR2 FYNNEI come from the germline V gene. The CDR3 is 13 amino acids. CDR3 sequence: CASSAQGNTEAFF. DNA of the CDR3: TGTGCCAGCAGCGCACAGGGGAACACTGAAGCTTTCTTT.

The chain's CDR3 is CASSFAGDPGDTQYF. CDR3 sequence (DNA): TGTGCCAGCAGCTTCGCGGGAGACCCGGGCGATACGCAGTATTTT. The chain has TRBV7-2 and TRBJ2-3; TRBD2 agrees at 7 bases. V shed 3 bases, J shed 6 bases, and the junction held 9 bases outside the gene matches. This CDR3 comprises 15 residues. Per the germline V gene, CDR1 is SGHTA and CDR2 is FQGNSA.

Turning to this clone: The junction and the germline gene differ at one end; a read error may be behind it. The V and J genes are TRBV30 and TRBJ2-3, with 11 bases matching TRBD2. Germline V gene data show CDR1 as GTSNPN and CDR2 as SVGIG (reference sequence). The CDR3 is 13 residues long. The CDR3, as DNA: TGTGTCTGGAGTAGCGGGAGGGCGTATACGCAGTATTTT. Translating gives CVWSSGRAYTQYF.

This chain joins TRBV19 and TRBJ2-7; D ambiguous. The germline V gene has CDR1 LNHDA and CDR2 SQIVND (reference sequence). The CDR3 runs to 11 residues. The ends were cut back, 5 bases at V and 2 bases at J, with 4 bases in the middle. The CDR3 DNA reads as TGTGCCAGTAGTGACACCTACGAGCAGTACTTC. Residues: CASSDTYEQYF. Supplemented by reference TRBV19 and TRBJ2-7, the full variable domain reads DGGITQSPKYLFRKEGQNVTLSCEQNLNHDAMYWYRQDPGQGLRLIYYSQIVNDFQKGDIAEGYSVSREKKESFPLTVTSAQKNPTAFYLCASSDTYEQYFGPGTRLTVT.

In its sample, this clone was seen a few times. V and J are TRBV6-6 and TRBJ1-3; no clear D. V shed 7 bases and J shed 4 bases, with 11 bases lying between them. The CDR3 has 13 amino acids. The germline gives CDR1 MNHNY, CDR2 SVGAGI (reference sequence). This chain's CDR3 is CASKSLSGNTIYF. The CDR3 DNA sequence: TGTGCCAGCAAGTCACTCTCCGGAAACACCATATATTTT.

About this clone itself: The same CDR3 can be traced to other DNA sequences in this sample. The CDR3 DNA reads as TGTGCCAGCAGCTTAGGTCCGAGCACAGATACGCAGTATTTT. Amino acids: CASSLGPSTDTQYF. The V and J genes are TRBV7-2 and TRBJ2-3; D is ambiguous. From germline, CDR1 is SGHTA and CDR2 FQGNSA. The V end was cut by 1 base, the J end by 0 bases, with 5 bases between. This CDR3 spans 14 amino acids. The complete variable domain, with remaining parts taken from reference TRBV7-2 and TRBJ2-3, reads GAGVSQSPSNKVTEKGKDVELRCDPISGHTALYWYRQSLGQGLEFLIYFQGNSAPDKSGLPSDRFSAERTGGSVSTLTIQRTQQEDSAVYLCASSLGPSTDTQYFGPGTRLTVL.

A few counts support this clone. The V gene is TRBV18, the J gene TRBJ2-7, with a tentative D call TRBD1 (6 bases). V was clipped by 3 bases and J by 7 bases, with 13 bases between them. The germline gives CDR1 KGHSH, CDR2 LQKENI. CDR3 size: 13 residues. This CDR3 is CASSPRDMREQYV. The CDR3, as DNA: TGTGCCAGCTCACCCCGGGACATGCGGGAGCAGTACGTC.

J is TRBJ2-4 and V is TRBV2; D gene unclear. V was trimmed by 6 bases and J by 0 bases, leaving 9 bases between them. This CDR3 is built from 14 residues. Germline V gives CDR1 SNHLY, CDR2 FYNNEI. The CDR3 spells CASRSGIAKNIQYF. CDR3 in DNA: TGTGCCAGCAGGTCTGGGATAGCCAAAAACATTCAGTACTTC.

This clone was seen a handful of times. The chain has TRBV12-5 and TRBJ2-1; TRBD2 is a possible D gene (6 bases). Trimming left V 3 bases short and J 4 bases short, with 19 bases between. CDR3 length: 17 residues. CDR1 is LGHNT and CDR2 is FRNRAP in the germline V gene. CDR3 sequence reads: CASGFHLTSPSYNEQFF. The CDR3 DNA reads TGTGCTAGTGGTTTCCACCTCACTAGCCCTAGTTACAATGAGCAGTTCTTC.

This clone has just a few counts. The genes are TRBV7-2 and TRBJ2-3, with TRBD1 matching over 7 bases. The germline V gene has CDR1 SGHTA and CDR2 FQGNSA. The trim removed 3 bases at V and 7 bases at J, leaving 7 bases unmatched. This CDR3 has 14 residues. The CDR3 DNA reads as TGTGCCAGCAGCTTCAGACAGGGTCCGTATACGCAGTATTTT. This encodes CASSFRQGPYTQYF.

There are a few counts of this clone. The chain couples TRBV7-2 to TRBJ2-3, with 10 positions matching TRBD2. Unmatched junction bases numbered 7, after V lost 4 bases and J lost 6 bases. The CDR3 spans 15 residues. Germline-derived CDR1 and CDR2 are SGHTA and FQGNSA. The CDR3 coding sequence is TGTGCCAGCAGCTCCGAAGCGGGAGGGTGGGATACGCAGTATTTT. Its protein is CASSSEAGGWDTQYF.

This clone was detected a few times. The chain is built from TRBV7-9 and TRBJ1-1; perhaps TRBD1 as D (6 bases). Germline CDR1 is SEHNR and CDR2 is FQNEAQ (reference sequence). Trimming removed 4 bases at V and 4 bases at J, with 10 bases between. This CDR3 has 13 residues. This CDR3 is CASSYLGGTEAFF. The CDR3 DNA reads TGTGCCAGCAGCTACCTAGGGGGCACTGAAGCTTTCTTT.

This chain links TRBV18 with TRBJ2-7; no definite D call. Germline loops: CDR1 KGHSH, CDR2 LQKENI. CDR3 length: 12 amino acids. The germline V and J ends were trimmed by 5 bases and 2 bases, with 7 bases remaining between them. The DNA of the CDR3 is TGTGCCAGCTCAAGCCAGGCCTACGAGCAGTACGTC. This sequence encodes CASSSQAYEQYV.